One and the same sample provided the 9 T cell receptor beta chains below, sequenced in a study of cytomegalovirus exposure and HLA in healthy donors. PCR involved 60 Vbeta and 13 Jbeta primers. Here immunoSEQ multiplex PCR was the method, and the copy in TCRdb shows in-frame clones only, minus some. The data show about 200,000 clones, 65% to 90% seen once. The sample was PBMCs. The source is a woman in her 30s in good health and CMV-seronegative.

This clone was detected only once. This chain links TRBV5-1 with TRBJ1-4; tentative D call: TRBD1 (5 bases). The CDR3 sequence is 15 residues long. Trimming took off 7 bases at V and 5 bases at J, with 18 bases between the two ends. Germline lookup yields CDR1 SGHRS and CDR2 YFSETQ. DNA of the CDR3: TGCGCCAGCGCCTATCGGCAGGGTGGGAATGAAAAACTGTTTTTT. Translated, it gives CASAYRQGGNEKLFF.

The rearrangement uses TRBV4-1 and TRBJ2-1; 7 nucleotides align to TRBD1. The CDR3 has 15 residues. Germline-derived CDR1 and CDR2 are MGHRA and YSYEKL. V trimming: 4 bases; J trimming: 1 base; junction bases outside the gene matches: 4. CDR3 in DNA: TGCGCCAGCAGCCGTCACAGGGGTTCCTACAATGAGCAGTTCTTC. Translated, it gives CASSRHRGSYNEQFF.

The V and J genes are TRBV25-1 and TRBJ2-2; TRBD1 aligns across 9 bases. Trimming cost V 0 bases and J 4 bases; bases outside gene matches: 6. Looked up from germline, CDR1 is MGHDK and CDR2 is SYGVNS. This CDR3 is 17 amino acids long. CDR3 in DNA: TGTGCCAGCAGTGAATACTTGGGACAGGGAGCCACCGGGGAGCTGTTTTTT. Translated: CASSEYLGQGATGELFF.

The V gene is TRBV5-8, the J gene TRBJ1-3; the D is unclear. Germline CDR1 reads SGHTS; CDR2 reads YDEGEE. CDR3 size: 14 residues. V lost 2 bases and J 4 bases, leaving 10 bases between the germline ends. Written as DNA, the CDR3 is TGTGCCAGCAGCTTTGACGGGTGGGGAAACACCATATATTTT. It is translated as CASSFDGWGNTIYF.

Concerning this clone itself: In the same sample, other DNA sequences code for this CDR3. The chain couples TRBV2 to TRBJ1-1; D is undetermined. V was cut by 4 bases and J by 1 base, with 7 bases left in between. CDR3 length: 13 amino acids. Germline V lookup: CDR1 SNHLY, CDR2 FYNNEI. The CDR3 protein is CASSGERNTEAFF. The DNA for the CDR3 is TGTGCCAGCAGTGGTGAGAGGAACACTGAAGCTTTCTTT.

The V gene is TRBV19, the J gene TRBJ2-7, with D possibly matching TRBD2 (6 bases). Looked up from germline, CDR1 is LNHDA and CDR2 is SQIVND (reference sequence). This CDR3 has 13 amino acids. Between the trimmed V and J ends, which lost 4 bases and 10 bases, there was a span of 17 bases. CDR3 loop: CASSSIAESEQYF. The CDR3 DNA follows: TGTGCCAGTAGTAGCATAGCGGAGTCTGAACAGTACTTC.

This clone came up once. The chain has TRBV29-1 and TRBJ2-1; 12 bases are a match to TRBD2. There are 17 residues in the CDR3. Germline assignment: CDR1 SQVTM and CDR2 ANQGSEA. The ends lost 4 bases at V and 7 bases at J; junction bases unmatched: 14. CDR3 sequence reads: CSVAPASGRALDNEQFF. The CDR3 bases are TGCAGCGTTGCCCCTGCTAGCGGGAGGGCCTTAGATAATGAGCAGTTCTTC.

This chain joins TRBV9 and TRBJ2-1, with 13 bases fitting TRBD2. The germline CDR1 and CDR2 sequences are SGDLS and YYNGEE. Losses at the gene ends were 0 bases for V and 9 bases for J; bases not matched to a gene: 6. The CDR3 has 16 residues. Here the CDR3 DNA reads TGTGCCAGCAGCGTAGAACTAGCGGGGGGGCGGGGTGAGCAGTTCTTC. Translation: CASSVELAGGRGEQFF.

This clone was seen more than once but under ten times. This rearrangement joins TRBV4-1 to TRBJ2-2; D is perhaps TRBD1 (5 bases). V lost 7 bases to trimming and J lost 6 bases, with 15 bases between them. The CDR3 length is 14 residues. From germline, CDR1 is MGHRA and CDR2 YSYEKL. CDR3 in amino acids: CASKRGASPGELFF. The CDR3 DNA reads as TGCGCCAGCAAAAGGGGTGCAAGTCCCGGGGAGCTGTTTTTT.